This TCR beta chain stems from a study of T cell clones after liver transplantation. After removal of 6 bases from V and 5 bases from J, the junction contained 6 bases not matched to a gene. Germline assignment: CDR1 MNHNS and CDR2 SASEGT. CDR3 size: 13 residues. Using immunoSEQ multiplex PCR, the repertoire was profiled, and TCRdb retains in-frame clones only, with some absent. The sample has tens of thousands of clones, 80% to 85% seen once. The sample consisted of CD4+ T cells from blood, taken around 42 months after liver transplant. V and J are TRBV6-1 and TRBJ2-5; 7 positions match TRBD1. This sequence originates from a human patient who received a liver transplant. Some T cells may trace back to the graft donor. This CDR3 reads CASSLTGYETQYF. The CDR3 region has the DNA TGTGCCAGCAGCCTGACAGGGTATGAGACCCAGTACTTC.